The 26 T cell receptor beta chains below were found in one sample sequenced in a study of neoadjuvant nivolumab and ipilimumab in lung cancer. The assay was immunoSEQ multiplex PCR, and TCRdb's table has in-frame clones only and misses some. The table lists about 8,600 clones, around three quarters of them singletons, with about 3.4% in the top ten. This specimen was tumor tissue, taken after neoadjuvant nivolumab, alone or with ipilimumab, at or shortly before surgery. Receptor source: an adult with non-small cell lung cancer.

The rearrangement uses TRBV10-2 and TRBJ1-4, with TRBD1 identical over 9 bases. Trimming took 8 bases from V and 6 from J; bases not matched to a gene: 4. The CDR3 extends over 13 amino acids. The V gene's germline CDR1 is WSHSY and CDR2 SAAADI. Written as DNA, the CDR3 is TGCGCCAGCGGCCGGGACAGGGATGAAAAACTGTTTTTT. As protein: CASGRDRDEKLFF.

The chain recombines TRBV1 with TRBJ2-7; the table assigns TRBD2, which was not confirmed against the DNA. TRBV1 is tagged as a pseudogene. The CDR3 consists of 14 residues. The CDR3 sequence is CTSSQVHREGEQYF. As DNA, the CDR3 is TGCACCAGCAGCCAAGTCCACAGGGAGGGCGAGCAGTACTTC.

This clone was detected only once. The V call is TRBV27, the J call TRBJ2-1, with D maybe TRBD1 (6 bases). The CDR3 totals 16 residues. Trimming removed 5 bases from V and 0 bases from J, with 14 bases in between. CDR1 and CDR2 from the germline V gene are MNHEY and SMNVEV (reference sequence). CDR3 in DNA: TGTGCCAGCAGTGCAAACAGGGTTCGCTCCTACAATGAGCAGTTCTTC. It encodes CASSANRVRSYNEQFF.

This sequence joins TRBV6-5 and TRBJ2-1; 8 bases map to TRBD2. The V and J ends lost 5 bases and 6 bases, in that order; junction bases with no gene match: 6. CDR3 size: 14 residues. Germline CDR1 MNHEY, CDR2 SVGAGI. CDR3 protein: CASSRSGTSNEQFF. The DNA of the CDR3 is TGTGCCAGCAGTCGTTCCGGGACTAGCAATGAGCAGTTCTTC.

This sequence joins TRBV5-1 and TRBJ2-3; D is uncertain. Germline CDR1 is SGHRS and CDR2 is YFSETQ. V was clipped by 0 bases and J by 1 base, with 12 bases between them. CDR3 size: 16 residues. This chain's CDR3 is CASSLGTAQGTDTQYF. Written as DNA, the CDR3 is TGCGCCAGCAGCTTGGGTACCGCCCAGGGCACAGATACGCAGTATTTT.

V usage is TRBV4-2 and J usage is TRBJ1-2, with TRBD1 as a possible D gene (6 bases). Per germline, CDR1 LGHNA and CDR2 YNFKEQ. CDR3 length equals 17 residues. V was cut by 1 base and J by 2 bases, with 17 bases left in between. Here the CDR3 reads CASSQVEGEFWNYGYTF. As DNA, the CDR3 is TGTGCCAGCAGCCAAGTGGAGGGGGAGTTCTGGAACTATGGCTACACCTTC.

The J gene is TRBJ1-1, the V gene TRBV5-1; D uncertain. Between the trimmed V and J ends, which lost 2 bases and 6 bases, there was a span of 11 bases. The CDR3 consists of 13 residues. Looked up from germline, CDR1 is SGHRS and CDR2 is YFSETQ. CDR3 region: CASSLPGPAEAFF. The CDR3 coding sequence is TGCGCCAGCAGCTTACCGGGCCCAGCTGAAGCTTTCTTT.

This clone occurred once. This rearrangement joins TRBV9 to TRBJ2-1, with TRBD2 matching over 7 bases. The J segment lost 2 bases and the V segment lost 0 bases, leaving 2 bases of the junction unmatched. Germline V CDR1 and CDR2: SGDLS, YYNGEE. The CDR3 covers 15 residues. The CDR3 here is CASSVGGTTYNEQFF. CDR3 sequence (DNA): TGTGCCAGCAGCGTAGGTGGGACTACCTACAATGAGCAGTTCTTC.

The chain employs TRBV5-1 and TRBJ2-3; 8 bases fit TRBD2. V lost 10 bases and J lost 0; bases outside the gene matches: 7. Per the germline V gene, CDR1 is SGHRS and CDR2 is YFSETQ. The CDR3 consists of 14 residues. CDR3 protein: CASGAGVSTDTQYF. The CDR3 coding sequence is TGCGCCTCGGGAGCGGGAGTCAGCACAGATACGCAGTATTTT.

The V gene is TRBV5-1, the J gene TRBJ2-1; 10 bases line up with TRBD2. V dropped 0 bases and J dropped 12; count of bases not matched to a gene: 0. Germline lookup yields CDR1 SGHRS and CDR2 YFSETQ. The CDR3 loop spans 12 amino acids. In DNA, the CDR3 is TGCGCCAGCAGCTTGGAGCGGGAGGGGCAGTTCTTC. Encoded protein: CASSLEREGQFF.

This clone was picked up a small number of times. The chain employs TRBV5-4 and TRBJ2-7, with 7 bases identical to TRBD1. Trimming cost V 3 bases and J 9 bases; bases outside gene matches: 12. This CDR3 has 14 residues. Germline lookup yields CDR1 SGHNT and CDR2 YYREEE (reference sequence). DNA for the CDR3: TGTGCCAGCAGCTCCCCCTTCGACAGGGAACGGCAGTACTTC. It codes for CASSSPFDRERQYF.

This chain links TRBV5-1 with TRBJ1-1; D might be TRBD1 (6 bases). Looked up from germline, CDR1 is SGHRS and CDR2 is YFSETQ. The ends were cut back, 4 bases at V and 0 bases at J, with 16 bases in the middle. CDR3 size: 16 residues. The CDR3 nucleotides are TGCGCCAGCAGCCCCATCGGGGGCCTTATGAACACTGAAGCTTTCTTT. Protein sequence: CASSPIGGLMNTEAFF.

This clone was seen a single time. The CDR3 loop reads CASSLLGQGSNQPQHF. The CDR3 nucleotides are TGTGCCAGCAGCCTGTTAGGGCAGGGAAGCAATCAGCCCCAGCATTTT. The J gene is TRBJ1-5, the V gene TRBV5-6; D is perhaps TRBD1 (5 bases). This CDR3 is 16 amino acids long. Germline loops: CDR1 SGHDT, CDR2 YYEEEE. Trimming removed 4 bases from V and 1 base from J, with 15 bases in between.

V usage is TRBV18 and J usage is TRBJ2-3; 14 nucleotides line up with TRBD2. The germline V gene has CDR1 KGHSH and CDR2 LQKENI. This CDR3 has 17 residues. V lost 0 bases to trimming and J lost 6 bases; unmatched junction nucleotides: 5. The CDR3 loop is CASSPPAGTSGSDTQYF. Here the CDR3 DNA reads TGTGCCAGCTCACCACCAGCCGGGACTAGCGGGAGCGATACGCAGTATTTT. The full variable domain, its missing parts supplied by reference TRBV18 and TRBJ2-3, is NAGVMQNPRHLVRRRGQEARLRCSPMKGHSHVYWYRQLPEEGLKFMVYLQKENIIDESGMPKERFSAEFPKEGPSILRIQQVVRGDSAAYFCASSPPAGTSGSDTQYFGPGTRLTVL.

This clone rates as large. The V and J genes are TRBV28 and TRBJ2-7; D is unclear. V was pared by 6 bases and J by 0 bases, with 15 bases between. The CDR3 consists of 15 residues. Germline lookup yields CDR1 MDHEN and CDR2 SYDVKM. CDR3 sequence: CASSPLGTVSYEQYF. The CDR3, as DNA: TGTGCCAGCAGCCCCTTGGGTACAGTCTCCTACGAGCAGTACTTC.

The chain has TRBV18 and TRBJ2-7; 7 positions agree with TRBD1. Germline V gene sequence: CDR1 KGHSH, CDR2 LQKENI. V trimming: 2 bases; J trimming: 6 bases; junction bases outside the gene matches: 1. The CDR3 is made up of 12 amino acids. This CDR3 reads CASSPRGREQYF. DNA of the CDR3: TGTGCCAGCTCACCAAGGGGGCGCGAGCAGTACTTC.

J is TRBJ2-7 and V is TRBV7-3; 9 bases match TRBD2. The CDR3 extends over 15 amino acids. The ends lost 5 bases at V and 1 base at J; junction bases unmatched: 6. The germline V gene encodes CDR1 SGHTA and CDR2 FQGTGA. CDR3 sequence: CASSPMAGGSYEQYF. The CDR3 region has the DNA TGTGCCAGCAGCCCTATGGCGGGAGGGTCCTACGAGCAGTACTTC.

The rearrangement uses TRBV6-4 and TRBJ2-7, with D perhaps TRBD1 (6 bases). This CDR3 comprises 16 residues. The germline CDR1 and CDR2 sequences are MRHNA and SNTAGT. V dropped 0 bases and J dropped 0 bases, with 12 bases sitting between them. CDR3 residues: CASSDSTRDTSYEQYF. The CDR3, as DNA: TGTGCCAGCAGTGACTCGACTCGGGACACCTCCTACGAGCAGTACTTC.

The CDR3 region has the DNA TGTGCCAGCAGCTCGAATGCCGCAGGGCACCACTACGAGCAGTACTTC. Protein: CASSSNAAGHHYEQYF. This chain joins TRBV7-9 and TRBJ2-7; TRBD1 might be the D (5 bases). Between the trimmed V and J ends, which lost 4 bases and 3 bases, there was a span of 19 bases. The length of the CDR3 is 16 residues. Germline assignment: CDR1 SEHNR and CDR2 FQNEAQ (reference sequence).

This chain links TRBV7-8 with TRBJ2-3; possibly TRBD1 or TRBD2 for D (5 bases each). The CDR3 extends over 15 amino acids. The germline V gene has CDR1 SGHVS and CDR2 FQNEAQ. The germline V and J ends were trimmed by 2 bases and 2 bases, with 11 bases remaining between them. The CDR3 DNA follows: TGTGCCAGCAGCTTATTGCAGGGACCCACAGATACGCAGTATTTT. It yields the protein CASSLLQGPTDTQYF.

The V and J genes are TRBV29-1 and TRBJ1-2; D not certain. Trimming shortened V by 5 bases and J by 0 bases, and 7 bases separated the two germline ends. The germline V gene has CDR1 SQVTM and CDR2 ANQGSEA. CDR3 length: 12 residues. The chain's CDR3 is CSVILANYGYTF. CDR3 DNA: TGCAGCGTTATTCTGGCTAACTATGGCTACACCTTC. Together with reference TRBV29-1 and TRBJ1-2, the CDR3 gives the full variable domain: SAVISQKPSRDICQRGTSLTIQCQVDSQVTMMFWYRQQPGQSLTLIATANQGSEATYESGFVIDKFPISRPNLTFSTLTVSNMSPEDSSIYLCSVILANYGYTFGSGTRLTVV.

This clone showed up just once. The CDR3 region is CAWEDRGQGYTF. In nucleotides, the CDR3 is TGTGCCTGGGAAGACAGGGGGCAAGGCTACACCTTC. V is TRBV30 and J is TRBJ1-2; TRBD1 matches 10 bases. CDR3 size: 12 residues. V lost 5 bases, J lost 8 bases, and 5 bases stayed unmatched. Germline V CDR1 and CDR2: GTSNPN, SVGIG (reference sequence).

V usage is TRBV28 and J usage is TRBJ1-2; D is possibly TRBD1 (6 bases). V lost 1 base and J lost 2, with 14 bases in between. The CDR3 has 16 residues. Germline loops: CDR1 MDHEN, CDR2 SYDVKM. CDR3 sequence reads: CASSLYGQRTNYGYTF. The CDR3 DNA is TGTGCCAGCAGTTTATATGGACAGCGGACCAACTATGGCTACACCTTC.

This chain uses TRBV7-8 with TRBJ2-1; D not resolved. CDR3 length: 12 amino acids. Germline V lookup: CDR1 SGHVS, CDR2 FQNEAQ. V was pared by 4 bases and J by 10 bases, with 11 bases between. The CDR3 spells CASSSEFVEQFF. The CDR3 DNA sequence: TGTGCCAGCAGCTCGGAGTTTGTGGAGCAGTTCTTC.

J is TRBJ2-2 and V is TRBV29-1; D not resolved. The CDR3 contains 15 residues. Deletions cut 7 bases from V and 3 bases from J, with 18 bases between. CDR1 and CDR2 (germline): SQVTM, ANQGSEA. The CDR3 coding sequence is TGCAGCGCCATAACTCCTCCGACGGACACCGGGGAGCTGTTTTTT. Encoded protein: CSAITPPTDTGELFF.

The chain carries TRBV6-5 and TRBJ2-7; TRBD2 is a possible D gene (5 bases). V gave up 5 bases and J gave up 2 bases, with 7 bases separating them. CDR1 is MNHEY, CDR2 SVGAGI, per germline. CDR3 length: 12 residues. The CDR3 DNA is TGTGCCAGCAGTCCCGGGACCTACGAGCAGTACTTC. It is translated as CASSPGTYEQYF.